These 3 T cell receptor beta chains came from one sample sequenced in a study of vaccination effects on CD4 cells after COVID-19. Expansion with viral peptide pools was applied to antigen-specific CD4+ T cells by the ViraFEST assay prior to sequencing. Once cultured for approximately 10 days, the cells underwent separation to obtain CD4+ T cells. Antigen specificity for these receptors is unknown. Measured with immunoSEQ multiplex PCR; TCRdb has only the in-frame clones, and not every one. The sample lists about 79,000 clones, around 70% occurring once. Here the sequenced sample was CD4+ T cells from PBMCs cultured with HCoV-229E spike peptides, taken before COVID-19 vaccination. Source of these receptors: a human donor who received a COVID-19 vaccine.

This sequence joins TRBV28 and TRBJ2-3, with TRBD2 matching 9 bases. The V and J ends lost 5 bases and 6 bases, in that order; junction bases with no gene match: 12. Per germline, CDR1 MDHEN and CDR2 SYDVKM. This CDR3 has 16 residues. The chain's CDR3 is CASSLTSGGPPDTQYF. In DNA form, the CDR3 reads TGTGCCAGCAGTCTTACAAGCGGGGGGCCGCCCGATACGCAGTATTTT. The variable domain in full, with the rest retrieved from reference TRBV28 and TRBJ2-3, is DVKVTQSSRYLVKRTGEKVFLECVQDMDHENMFWYRQDPGLGLRLIYFSYDVKMKEKGDIPEGYSVSREKKERFSLILESASTNQTSMYLCASSLTSGGPPDTQYFGPGTRLTVL.

V usage is TRBV11-2 and J usage is TRBJ2-1, with 10 nucleotides matching TRBD2. The CDR3 is 15 amino acids. The J segment lost 9 bases and the V segment lost 3 bases, leaving 8 bases of the junction unmatched. From germline, CDR1 is SGHAT and CDR2 FQNNGV. The CDR3 DNA reads TGTGCCAGCAGCTTCGAAGCGGGGGGGCTCAGTGAGCAGTTCTTC. It yields the protein CASSFEAGGLSEQFF.

The chain employs TRBV6-5 and TRBJ1-3, with 8 bases aligning to TRBD1. CDR3 length equals 15 residues. CDR1 and CDR2 (germline): MNHEY, SVGAGI. V lost 6 bases and J lost 3; bases outside the gene matches: 7. CDR3 region: CASRPSDRGGNTIYF. For the CDR3, the DNA is TGTGCCAGCAGGCCTTCCGACAGGGGTGGAAACACCATATATTTT.